This T cell receptor (beta chain) appears in the sequencing data of a study of PD-1 blockade in classical Hodgkin lymphoma. Every single patient, without exception, relapsed after autologous stem cell transplantation, and brentuximab vedotin exposure varied. Germline loops: CDR1 MDHEN, CDR2 SYDVKM. The CDR3 spans 18 residues. V dropped 7 bases and J dropped 3 bases, with 25 bases sitting between them. The protocol was immunoSEQ multiplex PCR, while the TCRdb copy is restricted to in-frame clones and leaves out a portion. The table includes over 35,000 clones, over 80% detected once. Sample: peripheral blood mononuclear cells (PBMCs), taken at baseline. The rearrangement links TRBV28 to TRBJ1-3; D uncertain. This sequence originates from a human donor with classical Hodgkin lymphoma. DNA for the CDR3: TGTGCCAGCAACACCCCCTTCGGCGACATTCTTGGTGGAAACACCATATATTTT. Translating it yields CASNTPFGDILGGNTIYF.